This T cell receptor (beta chain) was identified during a study of blood T cell repertoires in COVID-19. Study as a whole: Acute and convalescent COVID-19 samples came from the United States, Italy and Spain.

The Seattle patients joined while their infection was active and were tracked longitudinally afterward. Germline V lookup: CDR1 SGHRS, CDR2 YFSETQ. The CDR3 has 11 amino acids. V was shortened by 5 bases and J by 5 bases, with 7 bases between the two germline ends. Original data processing: Reference gene primer amplification gave nucleated cell count estimates. Profiling relied on immunoSEQ multiplex PCR, and the TCRdb table lists in-frame clones only, not all of them. That table furnishes V, J and clone size, whereas the DNA furnished D and trimming. The profile shows roughly 190,000 clones, 94% of them singletons.

V gene TRBV5-1 combines with J gene TRBJ1-2; D is uncertain. The TCR was taken from a young man with COVID-19, enrolled during active disease. The sequenced sample consisted of peripheral blood. The CDR3 DNA follows: TGCGCCAGCAGTCGGGATTATGGCTACACCTTC. As protein: CASSRDYGYTF.